A selection of T cell receptor beta chains follows, all from one sample in a study of blood T cell repertoires in COVID-19. Sequencing used immunoSEQ multiplex PCR; TCRdb keeps in-frame clones, though not all of them. Of tens of thousands of clones listed, over 75% were seen once; the top ten hold about 13%. Specimen: peripheral blood. Receptor source: a human donor with active COVID-19. The donor label of this sample is uncertain. Each CDR3 is given with its conserved first and last residue. A D gene is named only where the DNA matches it firmly. Rows give clone size only sometimes, using once, few, many, or a class for an expanded clone.

d_gene | abundance | j_gene | v_gene | CDR3aa | CDR3nt
. | . | TRBJ1-1 | TRBV6-5 | CASSFPIGGRLFF | TGTGCCAGCAGTTTCCCAATCGGGGGAAGACTTTTCTTT
. | . | TRBJ2-6 | TRBV5-1 | CASSSWTGLSGANVLTF | TGCGCCAGCAGCTCATGGACGGGACTCTCTGGGGCCAACGTCCTGACTTTC
. | . | TRBJ2-5 | TRBV5-4 | CASSSQAQETQYF | TGTGCCAGCAGCTCGCAGGCCCAAGAGACCCAGTACTTC
TRBD2 | . | TRBJ2-7 | TRBV6-2/TRBV6-3 | CASSDRYGGRPYEQYF | TGTGCCAGCAGCGATCGCTATGGCGGGAGGCCGTACGAGCAGTACTTC
TRBD2 | . | TRBJ2-7 | TRBV19 | CASRGGYEQYF | TGTGCCAGCCGGGGGGGCTACGAGCAGTACTTC
. | once | TRBJ2-5 | TRBV9 | CASSVGTQETQYF | TGTGCCAGCAGCGTCGGGACACAGGAGACCCAGTACTTC
TRBD1 | . | TRBJ1-2 | TRBV7-9 | CASSLAGQIYGYTF | TGTGCCAGCAGCTTAGCGGGACAGATCTATGGCTACACCTTC
TRBD2 | . | TRBJ2-3 | TRBV5-4 | CASSFGGRGDTQYF | TGTGCCAGCAGCTTCGGGGGGAGAGGAGATACGCAGTATTTT
TRBD1 | once | TRBJ2-2 | TRBV29-1 | CSVDRGLSGELFF | TGCAGCGTAGACAGGGGTTTGTCCGGGGAGCTGTTTTTT
. | few | TRBJ1-2 | TRBV6-5 | CATWGFSSGYTF | TGTGCCACCTGGGGCTTCAGTTCTGGCTACACCTTC
. | . | TRBJ2-7 | TRBV19 | CASRGEGLYEQYF | TGTGCCAGTAGGGGTGAGGGCCTCTACGAGCAGTACTTC
. | . | TRBJ1-1 | TRBV7-3 | CASSSFGQGTEAFF | TGTGCCAGCAGTTCCTTCGGGCAGGGAACTGAAGCTTTCTTT
TRBD1 | . | TRBJ1-2 | TRBV30 | CAWSGTGPYGYTF | TGTGCCTGGAGTGGGACAGGCCCCTATGGCTACACCTTC
. | . | TRBJ1-5 | TRBV28 | CASSFEGQPQHF | TGTGCCAGCAGTTTTGAGGGTCAGCCCCAGCATTTT
. | . | TRBJ1-5 | TRBV5-4 | CASSLGPNKGSNQPQHF | TGTGCCAGCAGCTTAGGCCCCAATAAGGGGAGCAATCAGCCCCAGCATTTT
. | . | TRBJ2-7 | TRBV12-3/TRBV12-4 | CASNDDSSYEQYF | TGTGCCAGTAATGACGACAGTTCCTACGAGCAGTACTTC
TRBD1 | . | TRBJ2-7 | TRBV5-1 | CASSLAQGGEQYF | TGCGCCAGCAGCTTGGCACAGGGGGGAGAGCAGTACTTC
. | . | TRBJ2-1 | TRBV30 | CAWSSSGYNEQFF | TGTGCCTGGAGTTCATCGGGGTACAATGAGCAGTTCTTC
TRBD1 | . | TRBJ2-7 | TRBV9 | CASSEGGQGPYEQYF | TGTGCCAGCAGCGAGGGGGGACAGGGACCCTACGAGCAGTACTTC
. | . | TRBJ1-1 | TRBV10-2 | CASRPGTPGGTEAFF | TGCGCCAGCCGTCCGGGAACTCCGGGGGGAACTGAAGCTTTCTTT
. | . | TRBJ2-6 | TRBV7-3 | CASSLYGGGWSSSGANVLTF | TGTGCCAGCAGCTTATACGGTGGCGGGTGGTCTAGCTCTGGGGCCAACGTCCTGACTTTC
TRBD1 | . | TRBJ1-1 | TRBV12-3/TRBV12-4 | CASRGQGGTEAFF | TGTGCCAGCAGGGGACAGGGGGGCACTGAAGCTTTCTTT
. | . | TRBJ1-4 | TRBV7-2 | CASSPEPGLSREKLFF | TGTGCCAGCAGCCCAGAGCCGGGACTAAGTCGTGAAAAACTGTTTTTT
. | . | TRBJ1-1 | TRBV19 | CASSILTPTEAFF | TGTGCCAGTAGTATACTGACTCCCACTGAAGCTTTCTTT
TRBD1 | . | TRBJ2-3 | TRBV18 | CASSPLQGAVDTQYF | TGTGCCAGCTCACCTCTACAGGGGGCTGTGGATACGCAGTATTTT
TRBD1 | . | TRBJ1-5 | TRBV19 | CASSKTGGTQPQHF | TGTGCCAGTAGTAAGACAGGGGGGACTCAGCCCCAGCATTTT
. | . | TRBJ2-2 | TRBV25-1 | CASSITNTAPSELFF | TGTGCCAGCAGTATTACCAACACCGCACCGTCGGAGCTGTTTTTT
TRBD1 | . | TRBJ2-7 | TRBV5-5 | CASSLVGQGATEQYF | TGTGCCAGCAGCTTGGTGGGACAGGGGGCCACCGAGCAGTACTTC
TRBD1 | . | TRBJ2-7 | TRBV5-1 | CASSFRTGTGRYEQYF | TGCGCCAGCAGCTTCCGTACCGGGACAGGTCGCTACGAGCAGTACTTC
TRBD2 | once | TRBJ2-1 | TRBV4-2 | CASSQETGTSLHNEQFF | TGTGCCAGCAGCCAAGAAACCGGGACTAGCTTGCACAATGAGCAGTTCTTC
. | . | TRBJ1-2 | TRBV6-5 | CAGHARYGYTF | TGTGCCGGACACGCGCGCTATGGCTACACCTTC
. | . | TRBJ2-7 | TRBV5-6 | CASSLFLPGYEQYF | TGTGCCAGCAGCTTGTTCCTACCAGGCTACGAGCAGTACTTC
TRBD2 | . | TRBJ2-1 | TRBV24-1 | CATSDRPGTSGYNEQFF | TGTGCCACCAGTGATCGACCCGGGACTAGCGGCTACAATGAGCAGTTCTTC
. | . | TRBJ1-1 | TRBV2 | CASSGTGGRNTEAFF | TGTGCCAGCAGTGGAACGGGGGGGCGGAACACTGAAGCTTTCTTT
. | . | TRBJ2-2 | TRBV14 | CASSRYLLANTGELFF | TGTGCCAGCAGCCGATACCTGTTAGCGAACACCGGGGAGCTGTTTTTT
TRBD1 | . | TRBJ2-6 | TRBV19 | CASSRPGQENSGANVLTF | TGTGCCAGTAGTAGACCGGGACAGGAAAACTCTGGGGCCAACGTCCTGACTTTC
TRBD1 | few | TRBJ2-7 | TRBV13 | CASSPQKTGPDSYEQYF | TGTGCCAGCAGCCCACAAAAGACAGGGCCCGACTCCTACGAGCAGTACTTC
TRBD1 | . | TRBJ2-2 | TRBV3-1/TRBV3-2 | CASSQDTGDRVIPGELFF | TGTGCCAGCAGCCAAGATACCGGGGACAGGGTCATACCCGGGGAGCTGTTTTTT
TRBD2 | . | TRBJ2-3 | TRBV6-5 | CASSPGLADSDTQYF | TGTGCCAGCAGCCCGGGACTAGCGGATTCAGATACGCAGTATTTT
. | . | TRBJ2-5 | TRBV7-7 | CASSHTRGETQYF | TGTGCTAGCAGCCACACCAGGGGAGAGACCCAGTACTTC
TRBD1 | few | TRBJ1-1 | TRBV7-9 | CASSWNRGLTEAFF | TGTGCCAGCAGCTGGAACAGGGGGCTCACTGAAGCTTTCTTT
. | . | TRBJ1-4 | TRBV7-9 | CASSLGSGEGEKLFF | TGTGCCAGCAGCTTAGGTTCCGGGGAGGGGGAAAAACTGTTTTTT
. | once | TRBJ2-7 | TRBV2 | CASRRTGDPYEQYF | TGTGCCAGCAGAAGGACGGGGGATCCCTACGAGCAGTACTTC
. | . | TRBJ2-1 | TRBV12-3/TRBV12-4 | CASRSNNEQFF | TGTGCCAGCCGTAGCAACAATGAGCAGTTCTTC
TRBD2 | . | TRBJ2-3 | TRBV5-6 | CASTQAGGRSTDTQYF | TGTGCCAGCACCCAAGCGGGAGGTCGGAGCACAGATACGCAGTATTTT
. | . | TRBJ2-2 | TRBV19 | CASRRYTGELFF | TGTGCCAGTAGGCGTTACACCGGGGAGCTGTTTTTT
TRBD2 | . | TRBJ2-7 | TRBV5-3 | CARRRTSGSISYEQYF | TGTGCCAGAAGACGGACTAGCGGAAGTATATCCTACGAGCAGTACTTC
TRBD2 | few | TRBJ2-5 | TRBV6-5 | CASSPGLARSETQYF | TGTGCCAGCAGTCCAGGACTAGCCAGGAGCGAGACCCAGTACTTC
. | once | TRBJ2-1 | TRBV2 | CASGGLGGSYNEQFF | TGTGCCAGCGGTGGACTGGGGGGCTCCTACAATGAGCAGTTCTTC